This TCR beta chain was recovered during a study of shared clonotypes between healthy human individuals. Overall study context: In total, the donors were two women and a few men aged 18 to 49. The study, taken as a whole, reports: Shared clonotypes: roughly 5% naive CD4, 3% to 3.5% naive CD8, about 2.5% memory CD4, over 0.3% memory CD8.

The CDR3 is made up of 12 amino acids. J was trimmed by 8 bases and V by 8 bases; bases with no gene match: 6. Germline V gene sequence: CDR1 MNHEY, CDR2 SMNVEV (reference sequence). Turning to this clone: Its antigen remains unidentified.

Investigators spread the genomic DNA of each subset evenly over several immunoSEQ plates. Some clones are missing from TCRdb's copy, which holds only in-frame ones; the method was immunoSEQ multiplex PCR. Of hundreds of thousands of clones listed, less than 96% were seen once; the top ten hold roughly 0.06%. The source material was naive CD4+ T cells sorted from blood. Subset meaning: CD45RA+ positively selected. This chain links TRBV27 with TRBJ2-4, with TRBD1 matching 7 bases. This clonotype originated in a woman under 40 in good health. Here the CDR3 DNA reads TGTGCCAGCGGACAGAGGGGGCACATTCAGTACTTC. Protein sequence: CASGQRGHIQYF.